This T cell receptor beta chain was recorded in a study of T cells in Graves' hyperthyroidism and ophthalmopathy. Overall study results and limits: Ophthalmopathy cases were set apart from stable hyperthyroidism by a 13 V-J model. Ophthalmopathy, as predicted by the model, came a median roughly 6.3 months after the prediction.

Diagnoses rested on clinical symptoms, serum thyroxine and TRAb, thyroid ultrasound and orbital computed tomography. This clonotype has a count of ten or more. Its cognate antigen is unknown. The TCR beta CDR3 regions underwent amplification using RNA transcripts as the source. The HTBI primer set served for first-round RT-PCR of the TCR CDR3. TCRdb redid the calling of the multiplex PCR reads with MiXCR, one entry per CDR3 protein. The sample includes some 140,000 distinct CDR3 sequences, more than 20% of them seen just once. The TCR comes from a woman in her fifties or sixties with Graves' hyperthyroidism that later progressed to Graves' ophthalmopathy. Input material: blood.

The chain's CDR3 is CASSFRVQAWNTGELFF. DNA for the CDR3: TGTGCCAGCAGCTTTAGAGTACAGGCCTGGAACACCGGGGAGCTGTTTTTT. The rearrangement uses TRBV11-2 and TRBJ2-2; TRBD1 is a possible D gene (5 bases). Germline V gives CDR1 SGHAT, CDR2 FQNNGV. The CDR3 extends over 17 amino acids. Trimming cost V 3 bases and J 1 base, with 15 bases left between them. Drawing the rest from reference TRBV11-2 and TRBJ2-2, the complete variable domain is EAGVAQSPRYKIIEKRQSVAFWCNPISGHATLYWYQQILGQGPKLLIQFQNNGVVDDSQLPKDRFSAERLKGVDSTLKIQPAKLEDSAVYLCASSFRVQAWNTGELFFGEGSRLTVL.